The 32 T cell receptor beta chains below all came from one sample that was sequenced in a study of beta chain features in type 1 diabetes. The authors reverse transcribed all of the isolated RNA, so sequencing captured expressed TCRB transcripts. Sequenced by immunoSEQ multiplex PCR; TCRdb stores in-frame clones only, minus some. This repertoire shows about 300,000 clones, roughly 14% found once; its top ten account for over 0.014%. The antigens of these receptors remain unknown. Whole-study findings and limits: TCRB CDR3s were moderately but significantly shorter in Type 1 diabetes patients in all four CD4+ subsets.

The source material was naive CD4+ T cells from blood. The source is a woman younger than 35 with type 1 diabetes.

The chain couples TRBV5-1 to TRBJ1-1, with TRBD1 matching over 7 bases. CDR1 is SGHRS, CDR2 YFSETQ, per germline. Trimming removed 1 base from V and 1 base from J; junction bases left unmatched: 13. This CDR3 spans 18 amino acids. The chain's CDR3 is CASSLTGDGIGSNTEAFF. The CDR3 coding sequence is TGCGCCAGCAGCTTGACAGGGGATGGTATCGGGTCGAACACTGAAGCTTTCTTT.

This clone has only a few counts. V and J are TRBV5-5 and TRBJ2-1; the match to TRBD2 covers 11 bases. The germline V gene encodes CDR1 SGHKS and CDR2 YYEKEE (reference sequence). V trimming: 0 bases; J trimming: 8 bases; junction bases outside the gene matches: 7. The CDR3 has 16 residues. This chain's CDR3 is CASSLGSSGRNDEQFF. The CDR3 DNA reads TGTGCCAGCAGCTTGGGGTCTAGCGGGAGGAACGATGAGCAGTTCTTC.

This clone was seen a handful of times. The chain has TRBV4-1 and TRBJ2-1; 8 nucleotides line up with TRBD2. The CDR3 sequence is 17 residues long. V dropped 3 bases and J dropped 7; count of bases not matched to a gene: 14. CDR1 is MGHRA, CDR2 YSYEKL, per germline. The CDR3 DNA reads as TGCGCCAGCAGCCACGCCTCCGTCGCGGGAGGACCAAATGAGCAGTTCTTC. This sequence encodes CASSHASVAGGPNEQFF.

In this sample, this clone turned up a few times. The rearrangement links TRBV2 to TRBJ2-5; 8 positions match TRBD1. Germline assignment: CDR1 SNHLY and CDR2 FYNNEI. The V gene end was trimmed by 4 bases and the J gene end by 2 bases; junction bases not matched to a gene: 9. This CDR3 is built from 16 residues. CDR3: CASSVAWTGLQETQYF. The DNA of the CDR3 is TGTGCCAGCAGTGTTGCCTGGACAGGGCTACAAGAGACCCAGTACTTC. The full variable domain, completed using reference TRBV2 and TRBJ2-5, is EPEVTQTPSHQVTQMGQEVILRCVPISNHLYFYWYRQILGQKVEFLVSFYNNEISEKSEIFDDQFSVERPDGSNFTLKIRSTKLEDSAMYFCASSVAWTGLQETQYFGPGTRLLVL.

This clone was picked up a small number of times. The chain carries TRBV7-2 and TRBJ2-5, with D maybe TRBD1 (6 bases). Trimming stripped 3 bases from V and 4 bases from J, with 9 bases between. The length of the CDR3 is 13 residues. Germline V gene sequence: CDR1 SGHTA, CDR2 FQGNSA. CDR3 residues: CASSFRGGETQYF. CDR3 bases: TGTGCCAGCAGCTTTCGAGGGGGAGAGACCCAGTACTTC.

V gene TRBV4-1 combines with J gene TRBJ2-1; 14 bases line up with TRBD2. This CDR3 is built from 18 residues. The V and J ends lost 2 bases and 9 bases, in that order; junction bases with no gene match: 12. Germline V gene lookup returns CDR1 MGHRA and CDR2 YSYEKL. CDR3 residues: CASSQLPGTSGSSGEQFF. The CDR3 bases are TGCGCCAGCAGCCAACTCCCCGGGACTAGCGGGAGTTCTGGTGAGCAGTTCTTC.

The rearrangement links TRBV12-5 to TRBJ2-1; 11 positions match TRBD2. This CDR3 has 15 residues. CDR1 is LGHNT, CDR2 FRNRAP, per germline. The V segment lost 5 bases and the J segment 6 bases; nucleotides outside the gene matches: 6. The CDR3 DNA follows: TGTGCTAGTGGTAGTAGCGGGAGGGCAGGCAATGAGCAGTTCTTC. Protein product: CASGSSGRAGNEQFF.

CDR3 region: CASSFGSGRYEQYV. The CDR3 DNA reads as TGTGCCAGCAGCTTCGGTTCAGGGCGGTACGAGCAGTACGTC. The V call is TRBV11-2, the J call TRBJ2-7; perhaps TRBD1 as D (5 bases). CDR1 and CDR2 (germline): SGHAT, FQNNGV. Trimming pared 3 bases from V and 4 bases from J, leaving 13 bases between. There are 14 residues in the CDR3.

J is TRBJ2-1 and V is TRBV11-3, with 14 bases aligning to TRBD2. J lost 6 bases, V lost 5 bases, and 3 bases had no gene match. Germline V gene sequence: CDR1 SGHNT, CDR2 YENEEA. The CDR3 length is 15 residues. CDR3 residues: CASSQGLAGVNEQFF. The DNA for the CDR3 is TGTGCCAGCAGCCAGGGACTAGCGGGAGTCAATGAGCAGTTCTTC.

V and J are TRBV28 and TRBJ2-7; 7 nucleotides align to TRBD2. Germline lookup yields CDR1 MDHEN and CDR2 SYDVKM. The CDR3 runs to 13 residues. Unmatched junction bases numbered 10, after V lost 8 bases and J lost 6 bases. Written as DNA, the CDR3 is TGTGCCAGCGTTTTTGGGGGGGATTCCGAGCAGTACTTC. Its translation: CASVFGGDSEQYF.

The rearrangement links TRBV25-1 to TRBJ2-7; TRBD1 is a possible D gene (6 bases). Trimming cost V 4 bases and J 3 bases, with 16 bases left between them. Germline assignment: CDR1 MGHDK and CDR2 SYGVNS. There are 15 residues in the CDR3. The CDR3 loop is CASSGPGTSIYEQYF. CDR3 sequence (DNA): TGTGCCAGCAGTGGGCCTGGGACATCGATCTACGAGCAGTACTTC.

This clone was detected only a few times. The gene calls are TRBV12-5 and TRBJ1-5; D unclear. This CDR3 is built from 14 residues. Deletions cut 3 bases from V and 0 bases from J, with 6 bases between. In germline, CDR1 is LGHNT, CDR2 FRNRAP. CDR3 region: CASGFGDSNQPQHF. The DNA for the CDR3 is TGTGCTAGTGGTTTTGGAGATAGCAATCAGCCCCAGCATTTT.

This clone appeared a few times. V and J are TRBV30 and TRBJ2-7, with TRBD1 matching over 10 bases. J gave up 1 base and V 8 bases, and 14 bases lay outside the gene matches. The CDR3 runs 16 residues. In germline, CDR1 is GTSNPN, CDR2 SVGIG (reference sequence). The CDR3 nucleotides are TGTGCCACTGGACAATCAAGGGACAGGGGTTCCTACGAGCAGTACTTC. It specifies CATGQSRDRGSYEQYF.

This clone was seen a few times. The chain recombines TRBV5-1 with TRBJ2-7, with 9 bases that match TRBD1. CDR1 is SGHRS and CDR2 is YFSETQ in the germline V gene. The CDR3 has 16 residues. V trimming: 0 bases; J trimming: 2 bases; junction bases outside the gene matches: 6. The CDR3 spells CASSLGQGTGTYEQYV. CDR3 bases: TGCGCCAGCAGCTTGGGTCAAGGGACAGGGACCTACGAGCAGTACGTC.

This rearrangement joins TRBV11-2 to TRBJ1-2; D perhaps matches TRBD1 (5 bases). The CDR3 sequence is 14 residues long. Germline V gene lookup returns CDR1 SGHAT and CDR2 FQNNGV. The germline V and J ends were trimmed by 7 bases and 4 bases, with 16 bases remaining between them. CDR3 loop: CASTHGQGGYGYTF. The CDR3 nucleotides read TGTGCCAGCACCCACGGGCAGGGCGGCTATGGCTACACCTTC.

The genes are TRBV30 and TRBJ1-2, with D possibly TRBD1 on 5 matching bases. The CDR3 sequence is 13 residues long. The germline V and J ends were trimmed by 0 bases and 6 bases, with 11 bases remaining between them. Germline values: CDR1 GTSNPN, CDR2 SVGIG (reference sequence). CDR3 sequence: CAWSVGQVHGYTF. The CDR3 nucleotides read TGTGCCTGGAGTGTGGGGCAGGTTCATGGCTACACCTTC.

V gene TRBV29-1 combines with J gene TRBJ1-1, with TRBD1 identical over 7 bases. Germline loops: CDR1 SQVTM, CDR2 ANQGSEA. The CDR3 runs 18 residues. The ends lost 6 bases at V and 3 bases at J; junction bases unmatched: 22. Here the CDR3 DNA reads TGCAGCGTCAGAAGGGCGGTGTTTTCGCAGGGGGAGGACACTGAAGCTTTCTTT. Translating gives CSVRRAVFSQGEDTEAFF. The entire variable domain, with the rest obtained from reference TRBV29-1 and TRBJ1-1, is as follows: SAVISQKPSRDICQRGTSLTIQCQVDSQVTMMFWYRQQPGQSLTLIATANQGSEATYESGFVIDKFPISRPNLTFSTLTVSNMSPEDSSIYLCSVRRAVFSQGEDTEAFFGQGTRLTVV.

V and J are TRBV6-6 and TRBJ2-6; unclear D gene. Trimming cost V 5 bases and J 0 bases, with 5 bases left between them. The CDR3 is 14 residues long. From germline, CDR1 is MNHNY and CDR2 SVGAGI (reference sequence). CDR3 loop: CASSRSSGANVLTF. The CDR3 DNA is TGTGCCAGCAGTCGTTCCTCTGGGGCCAACGTCCTGACTTTC.

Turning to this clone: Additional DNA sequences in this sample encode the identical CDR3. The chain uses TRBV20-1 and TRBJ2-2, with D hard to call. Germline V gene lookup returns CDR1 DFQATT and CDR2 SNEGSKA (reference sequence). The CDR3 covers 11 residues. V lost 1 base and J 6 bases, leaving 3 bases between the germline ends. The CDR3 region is CSARGAGELFF. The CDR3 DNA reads TGCAGTGCTAGAGGAGCCGGGGAGCTGTTTTTT.

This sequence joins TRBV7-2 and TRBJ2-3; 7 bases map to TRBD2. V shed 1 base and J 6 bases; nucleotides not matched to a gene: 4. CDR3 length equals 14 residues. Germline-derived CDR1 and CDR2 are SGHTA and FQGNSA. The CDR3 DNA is TGTGCCAGCAGCTTAGTGGGAGGGGAGGATACGCAGTATTTT. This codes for CASSLVGGEDTQYF.

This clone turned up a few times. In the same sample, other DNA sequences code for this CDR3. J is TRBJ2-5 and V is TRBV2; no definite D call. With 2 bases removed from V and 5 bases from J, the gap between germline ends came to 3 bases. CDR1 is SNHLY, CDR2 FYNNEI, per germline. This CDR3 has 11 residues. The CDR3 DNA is TGTGCCAGCAGTGAACGGGAGACCCAGTACTTC. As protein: CASSERETQYF.

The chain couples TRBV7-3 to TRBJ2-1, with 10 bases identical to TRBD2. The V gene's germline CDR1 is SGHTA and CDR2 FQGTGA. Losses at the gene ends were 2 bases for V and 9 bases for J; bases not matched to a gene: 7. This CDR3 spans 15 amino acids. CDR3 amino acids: CASSLRSGREAEQFF. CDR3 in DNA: TGTGCCAGCAGCTTACGAAGCGGGAGGGAGGCTGAGCAGTTCTTC.

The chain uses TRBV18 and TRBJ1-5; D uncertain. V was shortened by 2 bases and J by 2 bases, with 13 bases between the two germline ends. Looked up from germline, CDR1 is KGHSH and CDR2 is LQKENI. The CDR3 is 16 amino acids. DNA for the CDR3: TGTGCCAGCTCACCAAGTAACCGGTTAGGCAATCAGCCCCAGCATTTT. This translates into CASSPSNRLGNQPQHF.

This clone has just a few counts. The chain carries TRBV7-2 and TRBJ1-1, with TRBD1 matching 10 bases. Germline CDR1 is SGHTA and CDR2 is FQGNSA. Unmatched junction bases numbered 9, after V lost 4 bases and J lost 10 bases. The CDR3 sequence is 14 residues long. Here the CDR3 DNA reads TGTGCCAGCAGCTCTGGACAGGGGGTAGTGGGAGCTTTCTTT. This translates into CASSSGQGVVGAFF.

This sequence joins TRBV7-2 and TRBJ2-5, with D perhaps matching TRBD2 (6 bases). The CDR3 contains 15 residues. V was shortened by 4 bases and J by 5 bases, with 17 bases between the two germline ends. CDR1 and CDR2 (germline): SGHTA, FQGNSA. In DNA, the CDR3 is TGTGCCAGCAGCTGGGGTACCAGCGGGTGGGAGACCCAGTACTTC. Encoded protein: CASSWGTSGWETQYF.

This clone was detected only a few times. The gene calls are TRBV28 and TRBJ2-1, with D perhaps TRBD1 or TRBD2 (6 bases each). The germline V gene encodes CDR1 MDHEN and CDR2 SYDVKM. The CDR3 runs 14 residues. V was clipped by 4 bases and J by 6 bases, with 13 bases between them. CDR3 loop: CASSSWGALNEQFF. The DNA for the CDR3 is TGTGCCAGCAGTTCATGGGGGGCCCTCAATGAGCAGTTCTTC.

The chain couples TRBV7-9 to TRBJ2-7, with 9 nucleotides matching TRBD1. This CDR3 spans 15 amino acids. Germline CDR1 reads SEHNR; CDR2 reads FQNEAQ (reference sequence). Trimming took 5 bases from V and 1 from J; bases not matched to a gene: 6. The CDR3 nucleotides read TGTGCCAGCAGCACCTCCGGGACAGGGTCCTACGAGCAGTACTTC. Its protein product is CASSTSGTGSYEQYF.

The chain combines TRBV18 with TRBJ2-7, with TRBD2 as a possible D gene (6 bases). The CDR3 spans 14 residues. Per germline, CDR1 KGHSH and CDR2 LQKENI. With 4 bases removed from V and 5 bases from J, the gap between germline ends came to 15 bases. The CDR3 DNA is TGTGCCAGCTCACAGACGGAGGGGACCAACGAGCAGTACTTC. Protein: CASSQTEGTNEQYF. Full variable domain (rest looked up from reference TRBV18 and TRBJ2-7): NAGVMQNPRHLVRRRGQEARLRCSPMKGHSHVYWYRQLPEEGLKFMVYLQKENIIDESGMPKERFSAEFPKEGPSILRIQQVVRGDSAAYFCASSQTEGTNEQYFGPGTRLTVT.

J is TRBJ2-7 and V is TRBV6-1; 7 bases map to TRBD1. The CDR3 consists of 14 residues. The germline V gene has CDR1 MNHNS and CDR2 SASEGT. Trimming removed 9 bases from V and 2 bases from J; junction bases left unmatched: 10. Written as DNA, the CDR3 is TGTGCCAGTTTAATCGACAGGGCGGCCTACGAGCAGTACTTC. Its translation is CASLIDRAAYEQYF.

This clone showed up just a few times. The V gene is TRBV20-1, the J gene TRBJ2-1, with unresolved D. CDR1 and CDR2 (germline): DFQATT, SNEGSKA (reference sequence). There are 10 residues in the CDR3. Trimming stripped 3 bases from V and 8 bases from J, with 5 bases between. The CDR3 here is CSASLDEQFF. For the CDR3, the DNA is TGCAGTGCTAGTCTCGATGAGCAGTTCTTC.

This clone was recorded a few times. CDR3 residues: CASSPSVSGLAGAQSNQYF. The CDR3 nucleotides are TGTGCCAGCTCACCATCTGTTTCAGGACTAGCGGGAGCCCAGAGTAACCAGTACTTC. J is TRBJ2-5 and V is TRBV18, with TRBD2 matching 13 bases. The CDR3 covers 19 residues. Germline CDR1 is KGHSH and CDR2 is LQKENI. Trimming cost V 2 bases and J 10 bases; bases outside gene matches: 19.

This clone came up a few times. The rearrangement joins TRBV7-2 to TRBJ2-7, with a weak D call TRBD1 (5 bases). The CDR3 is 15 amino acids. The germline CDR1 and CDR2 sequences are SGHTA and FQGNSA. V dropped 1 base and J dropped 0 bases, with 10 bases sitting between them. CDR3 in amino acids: CASSLEPGPSYEQYV. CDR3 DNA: TGTGCCAGCAGCTTAGAGCCAGGGCCCTCCTACGAGCAGTACGTC.